A selection of T cell receptor beta chains follows, all from one sample in a study of neurological immune-mediated disorders. MiXCR was run by TCRdb on the 5' RACE reads, yielding one entry per CDR3 protein. The data hold 55,000 to 85,000 distinct CDR3 sequences, with 2.5% to 4% observed a single time. Material: PBMCs. The receptors come from a woman in her forties or fifties with multiple sclerosis. CDR3s include the opening cysteine and the closing phenylalanine or tryptophan. Fields, in order: D gene, clone size, V gene, J gene, CDR3 length, CDR3 DNA, CDR3 protein. D genes are given only for firm matches. Only some rows state a clone size, as once, few, many or a class for expanded clones.

NA,many,TRBV20-1,TRBJ1-2,14,TGCAGTGGCTACAAGGCTTCAGGGAGCTATGGCTACACCTTC,CSGYKASGSYGYTF
NA,many,TRBV25-1,TRBJ2-3,16,TGTGCCAGCAGCCCAGGGGGCGGGGGGCCCACAGATACGCAGTATTTT,CASSPGGGGPTDTQYF
NA,many,TRBV7-6,TRBJ2-1,13,TGTGCCAGCAGCTCTCGACAGCCTGATGAGCAGTTCTTC,CASSSRQPDEQFF
NA,many,TRBV5-1,TRBJ2-5,15,TGCGCCAGCAGCCCAGTAACAGGTTTCCAAGAGACCCAGTACTTC,CASSPVTGFQETQYF
NA,many,TRBV20-1,TRBJ1-1,15,TGCAGTGCTAGAGATATCCGGCAGTCGGACACTGAAGCTTTCTTT,CSARDIRQSDTEAFF
TRBD2,many,TRBV6-5,TRBJ2-1,15,TGTGCCAGCGGGACTAGCGGGAGAGGAATCGATGAGCAGTTCTTC,CASGTSGRGIDEQFF
TRBD2,many,TRBV5-1,TRBJ2-3,16,TGCGCCAGCAGACGAGGACTAGCGGGAGCCACAGATACGCAGTATTTT,CASRRGLAGATDTQYF
NA,many,TRBV6-5,TRBJ2-3,16,TGTGCCAGCAGTTACTCCCCCGGGGTGATCACAGATACGCAGTATTTT,CASSYSPGVITDTQYF
NA,many,TRBV7-9,TRBJ1-3,17,TGTGCCAGCAGCTTAGTAGCGGCTCTGGAGCCGGGAAACACCATATATTTT,CASSLVAALEPGNTIYF
NA,many,TRBV20-1,TRBJ2-6,16,TGCAGTGCTTATAGTCCAGGGACCTCTGGGGCCAACGTCCTGACTTTC,CSAYSPGTSGANVLTF
TRBD2,many,TRBV5-1,TRBJ2-7,15,TGCGCCAGCAGGGTCGGGACTAGCGGAGCCTACGAGCAGTACTTC,CASRVGTSGAYEQYF
NA,many,TRBV7-2,TRBJ1-1,15,TGTGCCAGCAGCTCGGTGGGGGAATTGTACACTGAAGCTTTCTTT,CASSSVGELYTEAFF
NA,many,TRBV12-3/TRBV12-4,TRBJ1-6,15,TGTGCCAGCAGTTTCCGGGGGAGTGGCAATTCACCCCTCCACTTT,CASSFRGSGNSPLHF
NA,many,TRBV5-5,TRBJ1-1,14,TGTGCCAGCCACCACAGTGGGGGGAACACTGAAGCTTTCTTT,CASHHSGGNTEAFF
TRBD2,many,TRBV7-2,TRBJ2-5,14,TGTGCCAGCAGCTTAGAGACTAGCGCAGAGACCCAGTACTTC,CASSLETSAETQYF
TRBD2,many,TRBV28,TRBJ2-1,16,TGTGCCAGCAGAAGACTAGCGACCAGCTCCTACAATGAGCAGTTCTTC,CASRRLATSSYNEQFF
NA,many,TRBV5-1,TRBJ1-4,15,TGCGCCAGCAGCTTGGGAACAGGGAGAGGTGAAAAACTGTTTTTT,CASSLGTGRGEKLFF
NA,many,TRBV7-9,TRBJ1-4,13,TGTGCCAGCAGCCAAGAAGCCATGGGGGGACTGTTTTTT,CASSQEAMGGLFF
NA,many,TRBV20-1,TRBJ2-1,13,TGCAGTGCTAGAGACCCGCACTACAATGAGCAGTTCTTC,CSARDPHYNEQFF
TRBD1,many,TRBV24-1,TRBJ2-5,16,TGTGCCACCAGTGATTGGGGACAGGGTTACCAAGAGACCCAGTACTTC,CATSDWGQGYQETQYF
TRBD2,many,TRBV2,TRBJ2-1,15,TGTGCCAGCAGTCGGGGACTAGCGGGATCAAGTGAGCAGTTCTTC,CASSRGLAGSSEQFF
TRBD1,many,TRBV5-1,TRBJ1-1,13,TGCGCCAGCAGCTTGGAGGGGACAGGGATAGCTTTCTTT,CASSLEGTGIAFF
NA,many,TRBV11-2,TRBJ2-5,13,TGTGCCAGCAGCTTCCAGCCTCGGGAGACCCAGTACTTC,CASSFQPRETQYF
NA,many,TRBV19,TRBJ1-1,15,TGTGCCAGTAGTGGATCAGGGAAGGTTAACACTGAAGCTTTCTTT,CASSGSGKVNTEAFF
NA,many,TRBV5-1,TRBJ2-2,15,TGCGCCAGCAGCCATAGGACGGGGAACACCGGGGAGCTGTTTTTT,CASSHRTGNTGELFF
NA,many,TRBV4-3,TRBJ1-4,16,TGCGCCAGCAGCCGCGGCCGCCCGGGGTGGGGGGAAAAACTGTTTTTT,CASSRGRPGWGEKLFF
TRBD1,many,TRBV19,TRBJ1-1,15,TGTGCCAGTAGTATCAGGAAAGGGGGCCACACTGAAGCTTTCTTT,CASSIRKGGHTEAFF
NA,many,TRBV20-1,TRBJ2-7,15,TGCAGTGCTAGAGAAGGGCCAGACTACTCCTACGAGCAGTACTTC,CSAREGPDYSYEQYF
NA,many,TRBV19,TRBJ1-1,14,TGTGCCAGTAGTAAGGCGCAGGGTGCTACTGAAGCTTTCTTT,CASSKAQGATEAFF
TRBD1,many,TRBV5-1,TRBJ2-3,16,TGCGCCAGCAGCTTGCGGGGACAGGGGAGGACAGATACGCAGTATTTT,CASSLRGQGRTDTQYF
TRBD1,many,TRBV15,TRBJ2-1,15,TGTGCCACCAGCAGAGCAGGGGGCCCCTACAATGAGCAGTTCTTC,CATSRAGGPYNEQFF
NA,many,TRBV28,TRBJ2-5,14,TGTGCCAGCAGTTTACGCCCTAGGGGAGAGACCCAGTACTTC,CASSLRPRGETQYF
TRBD1,few,TRBV5-1,TRBJ1-2,13,TGCGCCAGCAGCGTAGACAGGGTGCGAGGCTACACCTTC,CASSVDRVRGYTF
NA,many,TRBV7-2,TRBJ2-2,15,TGTGCCAGCAGCTTATCCCCGGGATACACCGGGGAGCTGTTTTTT,CASSLSPGYTGELFF
NA,many,TRBV20-1,TRBJ2-3,13,TGCAGTGCTAGAGATCTTAAGTTTCATACGCAGTATTTT,CSARDLKFHTQYF
NA,many,TRBV3-1,TRBJ2-7,15,TGTGCCAGCAGCCATAGGGGAGGTTGGACCTACGAGCAGTACTTC,CASSHRGGWTYEQYF
NA,many,TRBV7-2,TRBJ2-1,18,TGTGCCAGCACCATTATGGTGGGCGGGCGAGGATCCTACAATGAGCAGTTCTTC,CASTIMVGGRGSYNEQFF
NA,many,TRBV29-1,TRBJ1-3,13,TGCAGCGTTGAAGATCGTACGAGAAACACCATATATTTT,CSVEDRTRNTIYF
TRBD2,many,TRBV7-2,TRBJ2-1,17,TGTGCCAGCAGCTCCTACCGGACTAGCGGGGGCTACAATGAGCAGTTCTTC,CASSSYRTSGGYNEQFF
TRBD1,medium-sized,TRBV5-5,TRBJ1-2,15,TGTGCCAGCAGCTTGGCCTTCCGACAGGGCTATGGCTACACCTTC,CASSLAFRQGYGYTF
NA,many,TRBV5-5,TRBJ2-1,14,TGTGCCAGCAGCTTGCTCGCAGCCCCCAATGAGCAGTTCTTC,CASSLLAAPNEQFF
NA,few,TRBV4-3,TRBJ2-1,17,TGCGCCAGCAGCCAAGATCTAAGGAAGGGAATTGGGTATGAGCAGTTCTTC,CASSQDLRKGIGYEQFF
NA,many,TRBV7-2,TRBJ2-3,14,TGTGCCAGCAGCTTAGCGCGGGCCACAGATACGCAGTATTTT,CASSLARATDTQYF
TRBD1,many,TRBV5-1,TRBJ2-1,13,TGCGCCACCGGGACAGGGGGCCACAATGAGCAGTTCTTC,CATGTGGHNEQFF
NA,many,TRBV6-5,TRBJ1-1,14,TGTGCCAGCAGCAAACGCGACTACTTTGGAGAAGCTTTCTTT,CASSKRDYFGEAFF
TRBD2,many,TRBV20-1,TRBJ2-1,16,TGCAGTGCTTTAGCGGGGGGCTCGAGCTCCTACAATGAGCAGTTCTTC,CSALAGGSSSYNEQFF
NA,many,TRBV6-2/TRBV6-3,TRBJ2-1,15,TGTGCCAGCTCTCCTAGCCGGGACTCCTACAATGAGCAGTTCTTC,CASSPSRDSYNEQFF
TRBD2,many,TRBV5-1,TRBJ2-1,14,TGCGCCAGCAGCCCGGGACTAGTAGGCGTTGAGCAGTTCTTC,CASSPGLVGVEQFF
NA,many,TRBV5-1,TRBJ2-5,15,TGCGCCAGCGACCCTGTGGCGTCAAACCAAGAGACCCAGTACTTC,CASDPVASNQETQYF
NA,NA,TRBV11-3,TRBJ2-1,16,TGTGCCAGCAGCTTAAGCTATGGGCCCAAAAACAATGAGCAGTTCTTC,CASSLSYGPKNNEQFF
NA,many,TRBV20-1,TRBJ2-5,13,TGCAGTGCTAGTCTAGCTATGGTCGAGACCCAGTACTTC,CSASLAMVETQYF
TRBD2,many,TRBV11-1,TRBJ2-2,17,TGTGCCAGCAGCACGGGACTAGCGGGAGGTGGCACCGGGGAGCTGTTTTTT,CASSTGLAGGGTGELFF
NA,many,TRBV21-1,TRBJ2-5,17,TGTGCCAGCAGCAAAGGGCGGGACAGGGGGGAACGGGAGACCCAGTACTTC,CASSKGRDRGERETQYF